Sequencing of this T cell receptor (beta chain) was carried out in a study of T cells in Graves' hyperthyroidism and ophthalmopathy. It was considered stable Graves' hyperthyroidism when ophthalmopathy did not progress within 18 months. Extraction of PBMCs used under 13 ml of fresh peripheral blood. Study-wide results and limits: Most expanded thyroid clonotypes above 0.001 also appeared in blood. Progression to ophthalmopathy was predicted a median of 6.5 months early.

With V trimmed by 3 bases and J by 5 bases, 8 bases remained unmatched. The germline gives CDR1 SNHLY, CDR2 FYNNEI. The CDR3 contains 16 residues. TCR beta CDR3 regions were amplified from RNA transcripts. TCR CDR3 regions were first amplified by RT-PCR with HTBI primers. TCRdb called the multiplex PCR reads again in MiXCR, with one record for every CDR3 protein. The sample contains around 430,000 distinct CDR3 sequences, about 15% of which appear only once. This clonotype was counted at least ten times. The antigen remains unidentified. The chain carries TRBV2 and TRBJ2-1; 9 nucleotides agree with TRBD2. The origin of this receptor is a woman aged 30 to 39 with Graves' hyperthyroidism. Source material: blood. Written as DNA, the CDR3 is TGTGCCAGCAGTGATACGTCTAGCGGGGTTGACAATGAGCAGTTCTTC. Amino acid sequence: CASSDTSSGVDNEQFF.